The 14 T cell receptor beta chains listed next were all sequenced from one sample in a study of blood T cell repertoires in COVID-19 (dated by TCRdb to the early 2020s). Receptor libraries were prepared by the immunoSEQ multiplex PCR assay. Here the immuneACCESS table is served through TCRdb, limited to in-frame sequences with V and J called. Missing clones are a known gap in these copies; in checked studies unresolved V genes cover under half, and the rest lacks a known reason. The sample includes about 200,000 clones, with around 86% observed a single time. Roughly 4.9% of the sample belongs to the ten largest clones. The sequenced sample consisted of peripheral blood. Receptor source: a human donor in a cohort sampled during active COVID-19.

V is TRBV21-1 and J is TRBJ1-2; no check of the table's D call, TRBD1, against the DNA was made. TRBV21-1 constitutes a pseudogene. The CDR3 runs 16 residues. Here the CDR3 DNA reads TGTGCCAGCAGCAAAGATTCAGGGGTATTGGGCTATGGCTACACCTTC. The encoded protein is CASSKDSGVLGYGYTF.

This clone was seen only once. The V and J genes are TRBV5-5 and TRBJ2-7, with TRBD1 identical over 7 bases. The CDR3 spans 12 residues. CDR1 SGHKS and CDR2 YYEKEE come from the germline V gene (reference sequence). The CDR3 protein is CASYGQAYEQYF. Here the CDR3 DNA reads TGTGCGAGCTACGGACAGGCATACGAGCAGTACTTC. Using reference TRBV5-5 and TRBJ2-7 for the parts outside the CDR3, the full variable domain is DAGVTQSPTHLIKTRGQQVTLRCSPISGHKSVSWYQQVLGQGPQFIFQYYEKEERGRGNFPDRFSARQFPNYSSELNVNALLLGDSALYLCASYGQAYEQYFGPGTRLTVT.

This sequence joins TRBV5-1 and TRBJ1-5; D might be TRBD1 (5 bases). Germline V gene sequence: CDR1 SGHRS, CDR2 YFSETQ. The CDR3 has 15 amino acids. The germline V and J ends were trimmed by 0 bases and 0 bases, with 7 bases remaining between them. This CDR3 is CASSLGQYSNQPQHF. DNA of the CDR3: TGCGCCAGCAGCTTGGGACAGTATAGCAATCAGCCCCAGCATTTT.

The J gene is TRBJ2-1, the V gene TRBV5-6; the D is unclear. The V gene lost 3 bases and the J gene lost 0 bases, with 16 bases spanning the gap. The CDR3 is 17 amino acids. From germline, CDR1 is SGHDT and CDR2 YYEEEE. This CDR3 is CASSSLPRTSSYNEQFF. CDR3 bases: TGTGCCAGCAGCTCCCTCCCCCGCACCAGCTCCTACAATGAGCAGTTCTTC.

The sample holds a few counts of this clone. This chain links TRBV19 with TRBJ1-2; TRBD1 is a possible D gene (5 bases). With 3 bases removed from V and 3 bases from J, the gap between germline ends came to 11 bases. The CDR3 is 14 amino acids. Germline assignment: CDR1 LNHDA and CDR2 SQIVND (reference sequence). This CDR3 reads CASSIVGRDYGYTF. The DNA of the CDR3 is TGTGCCAGTAGTATCGTCGGCAGGGACTATGGCTACACCTTC.

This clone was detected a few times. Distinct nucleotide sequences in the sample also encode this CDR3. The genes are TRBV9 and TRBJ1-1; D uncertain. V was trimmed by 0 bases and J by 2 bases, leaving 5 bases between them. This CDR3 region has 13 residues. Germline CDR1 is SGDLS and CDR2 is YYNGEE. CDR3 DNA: TGTGCCAGCAGCGTAGCCGTTAACACTGAAGCTTTCTTT. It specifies CASSVAVNTEAFF.

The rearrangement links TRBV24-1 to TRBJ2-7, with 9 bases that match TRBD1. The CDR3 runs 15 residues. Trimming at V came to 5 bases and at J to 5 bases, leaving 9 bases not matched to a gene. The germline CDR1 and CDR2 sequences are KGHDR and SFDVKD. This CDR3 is CATSAPTGQGHEQYF. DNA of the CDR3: TGTGCCACCAGTGCGCCTACGGGACAGGGCCACGAGCAGTACTTC.

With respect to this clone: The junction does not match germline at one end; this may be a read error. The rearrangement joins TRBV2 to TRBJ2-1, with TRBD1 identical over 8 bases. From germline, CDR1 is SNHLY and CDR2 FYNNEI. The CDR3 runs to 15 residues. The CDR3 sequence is CASREGQGTYNEQFF. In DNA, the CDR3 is TGTGCCAGCAGAGAAGGACAGGGAACCTACAATGAGCAGTTCTTC.

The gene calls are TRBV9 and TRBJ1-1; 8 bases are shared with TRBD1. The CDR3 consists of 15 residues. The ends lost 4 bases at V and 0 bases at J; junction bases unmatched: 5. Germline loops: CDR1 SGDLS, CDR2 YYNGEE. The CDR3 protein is CASSRQGNLNTEAFF. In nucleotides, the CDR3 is TGTGCCAGCAGCAGACAGGGGAATCTGAACACTGAAGCTTTCTTT. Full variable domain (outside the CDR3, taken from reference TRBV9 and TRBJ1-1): DSGVTQTPKHLITATGQRVTLRCSPRSGDLSVYWYQQSLDQGLQFLIQYYNGEERAKGNILERFSAQQFPDLHSELNLSSLELGDSALYFCASSRQGNLNTEAFFGQGTRLTVV.

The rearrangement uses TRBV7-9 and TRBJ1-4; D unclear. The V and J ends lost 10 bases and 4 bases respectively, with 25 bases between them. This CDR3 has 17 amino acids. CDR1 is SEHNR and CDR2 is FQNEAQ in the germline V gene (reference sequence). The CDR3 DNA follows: TGTGCCACTCCGTCCGCGGCCCCAGCGGGCGGTAATGAAAAACTGTTTTTT. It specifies CATPSAAPAGGNEKLFF.

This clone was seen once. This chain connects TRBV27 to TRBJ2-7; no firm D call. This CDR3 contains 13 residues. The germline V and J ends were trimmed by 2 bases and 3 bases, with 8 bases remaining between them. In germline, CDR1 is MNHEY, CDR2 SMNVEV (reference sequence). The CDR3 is CASSLGRYYEQYF. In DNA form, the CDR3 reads TGTGCCAGCAGTTTAGGCCGTTACTACGAGCAGTACTTC.

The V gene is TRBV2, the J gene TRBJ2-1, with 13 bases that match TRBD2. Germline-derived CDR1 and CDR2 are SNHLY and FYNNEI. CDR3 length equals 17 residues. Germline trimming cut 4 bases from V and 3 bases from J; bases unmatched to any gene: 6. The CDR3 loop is CASSGLAGGDVYNEQFF. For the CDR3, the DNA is TGTGCCAGCAGTGGACTAGCGGGAGGCGACGTCTACAATGAGCAGTTCTTC.

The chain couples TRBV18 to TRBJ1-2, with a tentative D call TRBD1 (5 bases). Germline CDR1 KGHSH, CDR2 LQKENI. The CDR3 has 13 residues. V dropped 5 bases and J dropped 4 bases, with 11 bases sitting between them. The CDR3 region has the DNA TGTGCCAGCTCAGTGGACATAGGCTATGGCTACACCTTC. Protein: CASSVDIGYGYTF.

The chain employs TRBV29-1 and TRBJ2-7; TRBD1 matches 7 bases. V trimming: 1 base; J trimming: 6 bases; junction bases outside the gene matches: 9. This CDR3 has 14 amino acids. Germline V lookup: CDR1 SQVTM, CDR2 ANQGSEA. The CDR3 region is CSVEAVGQEPEQYF. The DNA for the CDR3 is TGCAGCGTTGAAGCGGTTGGACAGGAACCCGAGCAGTACTTC.